This TCR beta chain was recovered during a study of blood T cell repertoires in COVID-19. J lost 3 bases, V lost 1 base, and 9 bases had no gene match. The CDR3 is 16 amino acids. Germline assignment: CDR1 SGHDT and CDR2 YYEEEE. Clones were read by immunoSEQ multiplex PCR, and TCRdb kept only the in-frame ones, dropping some. The sample contains tens of thousands of clones, about 85% of which appear only once. The count of this clone is one. This sequence joins TRBV5-6 and TRBJ1-1; 7 nucleotides align to TRBD1. This TCR was sampled from a woman in her 70s with acute or convalescent COVID-19. Sequencing was done on a sample of peripheral blood. The chain's CDR3 is CASSLNPGGPDTEAFF. In nucleotides, the CDR3 is TGTGCCAGCAGCTTGAACCCAGGGGGGCCGGACACTGAAGCTTTCTTT.